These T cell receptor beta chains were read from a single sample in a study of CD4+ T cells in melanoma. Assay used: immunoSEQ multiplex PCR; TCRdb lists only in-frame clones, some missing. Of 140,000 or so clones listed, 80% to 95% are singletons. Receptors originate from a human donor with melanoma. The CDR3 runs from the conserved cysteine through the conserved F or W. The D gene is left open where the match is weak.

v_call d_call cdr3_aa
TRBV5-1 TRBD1 CASSFGATGTGYYEQYF
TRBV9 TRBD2 CASSVSFSGGGLDTDTQYF
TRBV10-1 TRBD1 CASSDPSKGQATPGNPIGNSPLHF
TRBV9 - CASSSGQAEKLFF
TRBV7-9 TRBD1 CASSPGQGRLEKLFF
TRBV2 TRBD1 CASNQDRGNTIYF
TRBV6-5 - CASSYSGGHQETQYF
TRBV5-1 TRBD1 CASRWVWDRGAEAFF
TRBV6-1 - CASRLREFAEDTQYF
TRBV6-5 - CASRGRDWSTDTQYF
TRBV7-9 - CASSPSAGGDTQYF
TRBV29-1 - CSEIQGADTQYF
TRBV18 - CASSHKGLEQYF
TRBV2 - CASSERLLEGAQHF
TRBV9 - CASMQKISRTNNYGYTF
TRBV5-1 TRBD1 CASSANRDRGSDTQYF
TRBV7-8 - CASSTSRINTQYF
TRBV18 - CASSPPSLPYEQYF
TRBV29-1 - CSVVSSQQAFF
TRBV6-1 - CASSANRDTDTQYF
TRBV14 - CASSHGPTYGYTF
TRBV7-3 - CASSSGRENYGYTF
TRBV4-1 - CASSQVGLQGQGQETQYF
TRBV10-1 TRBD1 CASSDGTAANTQYF
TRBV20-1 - CSASDSTEAFF
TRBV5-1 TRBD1 CASRETGANTEAFF
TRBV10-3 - CAISKQGGAGELFF
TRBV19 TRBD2 CASSRLAVSTDTQYF
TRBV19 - CASSIEGSNQPQHF
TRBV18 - CASSQKGGAVDTEAFF
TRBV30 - CAWTRTNTEAFF
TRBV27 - CASARDIGTTEAFF
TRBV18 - CASSPRAVSPLHF
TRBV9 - CASSVKGFGADTQYF
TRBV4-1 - CASSQGPGHTDTQYF
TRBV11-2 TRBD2 CASSAVTSGEQFF
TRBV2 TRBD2 CASSQTSGDFNTGELFF
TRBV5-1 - CASRIWGGEMNTEAFF
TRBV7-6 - CASSLSRAPSTDTQYF
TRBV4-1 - CASSQAPDRRAGARTGELFF